This passage covers 24 T cell receptor beta chains from one sample sequenced in a study of blood T cell repertoires in COVID-19. Using immunoSEQ multiplex PCR, the repertoire was profiled, and TCRdb retains in-frame clones only, with some absent. Counted here are fewer than 300,000 clones, more than 80% occurring once; the ten biggest clones make up 1% to 1.3%. Input material: PBMCs or T cells enriched from blood (not recorded which). The receptors derive from a woman under 40 who had recovered from COVID-19.

In its sample, this clone was seen once. The chain recombines TRBV29-1 with TRBJ2-2, with 8 bases matching TRBD1. The germline CDR1 and CDR2 sequences are SQVTM and ANQGSEA. Losses at the gene ends were 5 bases for V and 0 bases for J; bases not matched to a gene: 8. The CDR3 is made up of 16 amino acids. CDR3 coding DNA: TGCAGCGTTCGGACAGGGTGGGCTTCGAACACCGGGGAGCTGTTTTTT. This encodes CSVRTGWASNTGELFF.

The chain combines TRBV2 with TRBJ2-4; D uncertain. Trimming stripped 6 bases from V and 0 bases from J, with 15 bases between. The CDR3 is 16 amino acids. Looked up from germline, CDR1 is SNHLY and CDR2 is FYNNEI. For the CDR3, the DNA is TGTGCCAGCAGCTATCAGCTGACTCTAGCCAAAAACATTCAGTACTTC. This encodes CASSYQLTLAKNIQYF.

The CDR3 protein is CASSSGQKNTEAFF. CDR3 bases: TGTGCCAGCAGTTCGGGACAGAAGAACACTGAAGCTTTCTTT. The chain has TRBV27 and TRBJ1-1, with 7 bases matching TRBD1. This CDR3 contains 14 residues. The J segment lost 1 base and the V segment lost 4 bases, leaving 3 bases of the junction unmatched. Per the germline V gene, CDR1 is MNHEY and CDR2 is SMNVEV (reference sequence).

The genes are TRBV9 and TRBJ2-3, with D possibly being TRBD1 (8 bases). V gave up 3 bases and J gave up 0 bases, with 17 bases separating them. CDR3 length: 17 residues. The germline gives CDR1 SGDLS, CDR2 YYNGEE. CDR3 sequence: CASSAYTGGASTDTQYF. The CDR3 nucleotides read TGTGCCAGCAGCGCCTACACAGGGGGGGCTAGCACAGATACGCAGTATTTT.

CDR3 in amino acids: CATSRAGSSYNEQFF. The CDR3 nucleotides are TGTGCCACCTCACGGGCGGGTAGCTCCTACAATGAGCAGTTCTTC. The chain recombines TRBV6-5 with TRBJ2-1, with D maybe TRBD2 (5 bases). V lost 10 bases and J 0 bases, leaving 16 bases between the germline ends. Looked up from germline, CDR1 is MNHEY and CDR2 is SVGAGI. This CDR3 region has 15 residues.

The chain couples TRBV30 to TRBJ1-5, with D possibly being TRBD1 (6 bases). The V gene's germline CDR1 is GTSNPN and CDR2 SVGIG (reference sequence). Between the trimmed V and J ends, which lost 1 base and 5 bases, there was a span of 9 bases. This CDR3 spans 13 amino acids. CDR3 nucleotides: TGTGCCTGGAGTGAACAGGGAGATCAGCCCCAGCATTTT. This translates into CAWSEQGDQPQHF.

V and J are TRBV4-2 and TRBJ1-6; tentative D call: TRBD1 (5 bases). Between the trimmed V and J ends, which lost 0 bases and 5 bases, there was a span of 17 bases. CDR3 length: 18 amino acids. Germline values: CDR1 LGHNA, CDR2 YNFKEQ. The CDR3 loop reads CASSQDHPAGGNNSPLHF. The CDR3 nucleotides read TGTGCCAGCAGCCAAGACCATCCGGCGGGGGGTAATAATTCACCCCTCCACTTT.

J is TRBJ1-2 and V is TRBV6-1; the match to TRBD1 covers 8 bases. J lost 6 bases, V lost 8 bases, and 11 bases had no gene match. CDR3 length equals 14 residues. CDR1 is MNHNS and CDR2 is SASEGT in the germline V gene. The CDR3 DNA reads TGTGCCAGCGGCCTCGGCGGACAGGGAAATGGCTACACCTTC. It yields the protein CASGLGGQGNGYTF.

This chain's CDR3 is CASSLGDSNTEAFF. The CDR3 nucleotides read TGTGCCAGCAGCTTGGGGGACAGTAACACTGAAGCTTTCTTT. The rearrangement joins TRBV7-6 to TRBJ1-1; 7 bases match TRBD1. The CDR3 has 14 amino acids. The germline V gene has CDR1 SGHVS and CDR2 FNYEAQ. V dropped 3 bases and J dropped 2; count of bases not matched to a gene: 3. Filled out from reference TRBV7-6 and TRBJ1-1, the complete variable domain reads GAGVSQSPRYKVTKRGQDVALRCDPISGHVSLYWYRQALGQGPEFLTYFNYEAQQDKSGLPNDRFSAERPEGSISTLTIQRTEQRDSAMYRCASSLGDSNTEAFFGQGTRLTVV.

The chain recombines TRBV28 with TRBJ1-1; unclear D gene. V was shortened by 5 bases and J by 0 bases, with 19 bases between the two germline ends. This CDR3 is built from 17 residues. Germline V gene data show CDR1 as MDHEN and CDR2 as SYDVKM. The CDR3, as DNA: TGTGCCAGCAGTCTGCCCCAGACTGAGGGAATGAACACTGAAGCTTTCTTT. This gives the protein CASSLPQTEGMNTEAFF.

The V call is TRBV5-1, the J call TRBJ2-2; 15 positions match TRBD2. The CDR3 loop spans 18 amino acids. CDR1 and CDR2 (germline): SGHRS, YFSETQ. Trimming cost V 2 bases and J 5 bases; bases outside gene matches: 7. CDR3 residues: CASSFLPGLAGGTGELFF. The CDR3 DNA reads TGCGCCAGCAGCTTCCTCCCGGGACTAGCGGGAGGTACCGGGGAGCTGTTTTTT.

The chain carries TRBV5-4 and TRBJ2-7; a weak D match, TRBD2 (6 bases). V gave up 1 base and J gave up 5 bases, with 13 bases separating them. Germline CDR1 SGHNT, CDR2 YYREEE (reference sequence). The CDR3 totals 14 residues. The CDR3 nucleotides read TGTGCCAGCAGCTTGAACGGAAGGAGGGACGAGCAGTACTTC. This translates into CASSLNGRRDEQYF.

The gene calls are TRBV5-4 and TRBJ2-2, with 10 positions matching TRBD2. Germline loops: CDR1 SGHNT, CDR2 YYREEE (reference sequence). Germline trimming cut 4 bases from V and 5 bases from J; bases unmatched to any gene: 8. The CDR3 is 16 residues long. CDR3 nucleotides: TGTGCCAGCAGCCCACCTAGCGGGAGAGGTACCGGGGAGCTGTTTTTT. It specifies CASSPPSGRGTGELFF. Complete variable domain (other parts from reference TRBV5-4 and TRBJ2-2): ETGVTQSPTHLIKTRGQQVTLRCSSQSGHNTVSWYQQALGQGPQFIFQYYREEENGRGNFPPRFSGLQFPNYSSELNVNALELDDSALYLCASSPPSGRGTGELFFGEGSRLTVL.

V usage is TRBV28 and J usage is TRBJ2-2, with a weak D call TRBD1 (5 bases). Germline CDR1 reads MDHEN; CDR2 reads SYDVKM. The CDR3 is 13 residues long. V was cut by 6 bases and J by 5 bases, with 10 bases left in between. CDR3 DNA: TGTGCCAGCAGCCCAGGGTTTACCGGGGAGCTGTTTTTT. It is translated as CASSPGFTGELFF.

The chain combines TRBV7-8 with TRBJ2-1; the D gene is possibly TRBD2 (6 bases). Trimming stripped 5 bases from V and 4 bases from J, with 15 bases between. The CDR3 is made up of 15 amino acids. Germline loops: CDR1 SGHVS, CDR2 FQNEAQ. The CDR3 loop reads CASSQTDYPYNEQFF. The CDR3 region has the DNA TGTGCCAGCAGCCAAACGGACTACCCATACAATGAGCAGTTCTTC.

V and J are TRBV18 and TRBJ1-2; D is ambiguous. Trimming removed 2 bases from V and 4 bases from J, with 8 bases in between. Germline CDR1 KGHSH, CDR2 LQKENI. CDR3 size: 13 residues. CDR3 nucleotide sequence: TGTGCCAGCTCACCAGGGCAGATCTATGGCTACACCTTC. This encodes CASSPGQIYGYTF.

This CDR3 is CASSAGGASAGDPVYGYTF. The DNA of the CDR3 is TGTGCCAGCAGCGCCGGCGGGGCTTCGGCAGGCGACCCCGTTTATGGCTACACCTTC. The chain employs TRBV9 and TRBJ1-2; tentative D call: TRBD1 (5 bases). This CDR3 is built from 19 residues. CDR1 and CDR2 from the germline V gene are SGDLS and YYNGEE. Trimming removed 3 bases from V and 5 bases from J, with 29 bases in between.

The chain employs TRBV7-9 and TRBJ2-7; TRBD1 matches 10 bases. Germline V gives CDR1 SEHNR, CDR2 FQNEAQ (reference sequence). With V trimmed by 4 bases and J by 0 bases, 3 bases remained unmatched. This CDR3 has 15 residues. CDR3 sequence (DNA): TGTGCCAGCAGCTGGGACAGGGGCCACTCCTACGAGCAGTACTTC. Translation: CASSWDRGHSYEQYF.

The V and J genes are TRBV19 and TRBJ1-2; D is perhaps TRBD1 (5 bases). Germline V gene sequence: CDR1 LNHDA, CDR2 SQIVND (reference sequence). This CDR3 has 12 residues. Trimming shortened V by 11 bases and J by 7 bases, and 17 bases separated the two germline ends. CDR3 sequence (DNA): TGTGCCTCGTATGTGGGGGGTGCTGGCTACACCTTC. This encodes CASYVGGAGYTF.

V usage is TRBV28 and J usage is TRBJ1-6; D is undetermined. Germline V CDR1 and CDR2: MDHEN, SYDVKM. Trimming left V 7 bases short and J 14 bases short, with 12 bases between. This CDR3 has 11 amino acids. This CDR3 is CASKAGPTLHF. DNA for the CDR3: TGTGCCAGCAAGGCTGGGCCGACCCTCCACTTT.

In this sample, this clone turned up once. This chain joins TRBV15 and TRBJ1-1; the D is unclear. The CDR3 loop spans 15 amino acids. The V gene's germline CDR1 is LNHNV and CDR2 YYDKDF (reference sequence). The V end was cut by 1 base, the J end by 4 bases, with 13 bases between. CDR3 residues: CATSRVRQRSTEAFF. The CDR3 DNA sequence: TGTGCCACCAGCAGAGTACGTCAGAGGAGCACTGAAGCTTTCTTT.

The J gene is TRBJ1-6, the V gene TRBV28, with a tentative D call TRBD1 (5 bases). This CDR3 has 15 residues. From germline, CDR1 is MDHEN and CDR2 SYDVKM. V lost 8 bases, J lost 1 base, and 12 bases lay in between. Here the CDR3 DNA reads TGTGCCAGCCACAGGCAGAGGTCCTATAATTCACCCCTCCACTTT. Amino acid sequence: CASHRQRSYNSPLHF.

The chain joins TRBV4-3 to TRBJ1-6; 7 nucleotides line up with TRBD1. Germline CDR1 reads LGHNA; CDR2 reads YSLEER. V shed 5 bases, J shed 7 bases, and the junction held 2 bases outside the gene matches. This CDR3 is built from 13 residues. The CDR3 bases are TGCGCCAGCAGCTTGGGACAGAATTCACCCCTCCACTTT. It yields the protein CASSLGQNSPLHF.

This sequence joins TRBV2 and TRBJ2-7, with TRBD2 identical over 7 bases. Germline-derived CDR1 and CDR2 are SNHLY and FYNNEI. CDR3 length equals 14 residues. Losses at the gene ends were 3 bases for V and 3 bases for J; bases not matched to a gene: 5. Here the CDR3 reads CASSEASGYYEQYF. The CDR3 coding sequence is TGTGCCAGCAGTGAGGCTAGCGGATACTACGAGCAGTACTTC.